This record covers a single TCR beta chain. These data belong to a study of blood T cell repertoires in COVID-19. The overall study: Samples representing acute and convalescent COVID-19 were sourced from the United States, Italy and Spain.

Methods used by the authors: Nucleated cell counts were estimated from reference gene primer amplification. Here immunoSEQ multiplex PCR was the method, and the copy in TCRdb shows in-frame clones only, minus some. V and J calls and clone size are given by that table; D and trimming were obtained from the DNA. The table shows 150,000 or so clones, with approximately 83% occurring only once. In germline, CDR1 is LNHNV, CDR2 YYDKDF (reference sequence). CDR3 length: 12 residues. Trimming pared 5 bases from V and 5 bases from J, leaving 9 bases between. Which cohort a participant joined came from the clinical history participants gave.

Sequenced sample: PBMCs or T cells enriched from blood (not recorded which). This TCR came from a man between 70 and 80 years old who had been exposed to COVID-19. V gene TRBV15 combines with J gene TRBJ2-5; D remains ambiguous. CDR3 bases: TGTGCCACCAGCCTTAACGGGGAGACCCAGTACTTC. This codes for CATSLNGETQYF.